The 13 T cell receptor beta chains listed next were all sequenced from one sample in a study of neurological immune-mediated disorders. MiXCR was run by TCRdb on the 5' RACE reads, yielding one entry per CDR3 protein. Of roughly 61,000 distinct CDR3 sequences in the sample, 9.5% to 12% are singletons; the top ten hold about 6.6%. Time point: longitudinal time-point 1 (baseline). The source material was PBMCs. These TCRs come from a male donor with HTLV-1-associated myelopathy (HAM/TSP).

In its sample, this clonotype was seen many times. The chain uses TRBV3-1 and TRBJ1-1; a possible D gene is TRBD1 (6 bases). The CDR3 length is 14 residues. Per germline, CDR1 LGHDT and CDR2 YNNKEL (reference sequence). The ends were cut back, 4 bases at V and 3 bases at J, with 12 bases in the middle. Here the CDR3 reads CASSPLGQHTEAFF. The CDR3 DNA reads TGTGCCAGCAGCCCCTTAGGACAGCACACTGAAGCTTTCTTT.

This clonotype was observed at least ten times. V and J are TRBV7-2 and TRBJ1-1, with 7 positions matching TRBD1. Trimming took 5 bases from V and 3 from J; bases not matched to a gene: 9. The CDR3 is made up of 15 amino acids. CDR1 is SGHTA, CDR2 FQGNSA, per germline. Here the CDR3 DNA reads TGTGCCAGCAGCGCCATCTCGACAGGGTACACTGAAGCTTTCTTT. It translates to CASSAISTGYTEAFF.

Ten or more counts support this clonotype. This rearrangement joins TRBV6-5 to TRBJ1-2; a possible D gene is TRBD1 (6 bases). V was cut by 2 bases and J by 4 bases, with 8 bases left in between. The CDR3 has 13 residues. The germline V gene encodes CDR1 MNHEY and CDR2 SVGAGI. The CDR3 is CASSYGTSYGYTF. CDR3 sequence (DNA): TGTGCCAGCAGTTACGGGACATCCTATGGCTACACCTTC.

The genes are TRBV7-8 and TRBJ2-7; either TRBD1 or TRBD2 may fit D (5 bases each). In germline, CDR1 is SGHVS, CDR2 FQNEAQ. Trimming shortened V by 6 bases and J by 1 base, and 13 bases separated the two germline ends. This CDR3 spans 14 amino acids. The DNA of the CDR3 is TGTGCCAGCAGTACGGGGACGGTATCCTACGAGCAGTACTTC. Translating gives CASSTGTVSYEQYF.

This clonotype showed up many times. V gene TRBV20-1 combines with J gene TRBJ2-1; 9 positions match TRBD2. Germline V lookup: CDR1 DFQATT, CDR2 SNEGSKA (reference sequence). V was pared by 3 bases and J by 7 bases, with 10 bases of the junction left unmatched. The CDR3 spans 15 residues. CDR3 residues: CSAREGGGGRNEQFF. CDR3 nucleotides: TGCAGTGCTAGGGAAGGCGGGGGGGGAAGGAATGAGCAGTTCTTC.

This clonotype has at least ten counts. The J gene is TRBJ2-2, the V gene TRBV12-3 or TRBV12-4; no definite D call. The CDR3 is 13 residues long. Trimming removed 3 bases at V and 5 bases at J, with 7 bases between. CDR3 amino acids: CASSFVRTGELFF. The CDR3 bases are TGTGCCAGCAGTTTTGTGAGGACCGGGGAGCTGTTTTTT.

This clonotype was observed at least ten times. The chain is built from TRBV5-1 and TRBJ2-7, with D possibly TRBD2 on 7 matching bases. Between the trimmed V and J ends, which lost 6 bases and 0 bases, there was a span of 10 bases. The CDR3 consists of 13 residues. Germline CDR1 SGHRS, CDR2 YFSETQ. This CDR3 is CASIGGGSYEQYF. The CDR3, as DNA: TGCGCCAGCATAGGGGGGGGCTCCTACGAGCAGTACTTC.

This clonotype has a count of ten or more. This chain links TRBV5-5 with TRBJ1-6, with D possibly matching TRBD1 (6 bases). This CDR3 contains 13 residues. Germline V CDR1 and CDR2: SGHKS, YYEKEE (reference sequence). Trimming pared 4 bases from V and 8 bases from J, leaving 10 bases between. CDR3 residues: CASSGGHDSPLHF. As DNA, the CDR3 is TGTGCCAGCAGCGGGGGACACGATTCACCCCTCCACTTT.

This clonotype showed up many times. This sequence joins TRBV14 and TRBJ2-3, with TRBD2 matching over 14 bases. CDR1 and CDR2 (germline): SGHDN, FVKESK. CDR3 size: 20 residues. After removal of 4 bases from V and 4 bases from J, the junction contained 16 bases not matched to a gene. CDR3 nucleotide sequence: TGTGCCAGCAGCCCTACCGCGACTAGCGGGGGGGCCGTCGGGCCAGATACGCAGTATTTT. Residues: CASSPTATSGGAVGPDTQYF. Variable domain in full (rest from reference TRBV14 and TRBJ2-3): EAGVTQFPSHSVIEKGQTVTLRCDPISGHDNLYWYRRVMGKEIKFLLHFVKESKQDESGMPNNRFLAERTGGTYSTLKVQPAELEDSGVYFCASSPTATSGGAVGPDTQYFGPGTRLTVL.

Many counts were recorded for this clonotype. This sequence joins TRBV5-1 and TRBJ2-3; no definite D call. The CDR3 is made up of 13 amino acids. Germline CDR1 reads SGHRS; CDR2 reads YFSETQ. With 3 bases removed from V and 4 bases from J, the gap between germline ends came to 9 bases. DNA for the CDR3: TGCGCCAGCAGCTCCACCTTAGCAGATACGCAGTATTTT. Amino acid sequence: CASSSTLADTQYF.

This clonotype was seen at least ten times. This chain uses TRBV14 with TRBJ2-7, with a tentative D call TRBD1 (6 bases). This CDR3 region has 16 residues. V gave up 0 bases and J gave up 6 bases, with 18 bases separating them. Germline-derived CDR1 and CDR2 are SGHDN and FVKESK. CDR3: CASSQDSRQGSVEQYF. Here the CDR3 DNA reads TGTGCCAGCAGCCAAGATTCGAGGCAGGGGTCTGTCGAGCAGTACTTC.

In its sample, this clonotype was seen a few times. J is TRBJ1-1 and V is TRBV7-2; D gene unclear. V dropped 5 bases and J dropped 1 base, with 17 bases sitting between them. Germline-derived CDR1 and CDR2 are SGHTA and FQGNSA. The length of the CDR3 is 16 residues. CDR3 sequence: CASSPRQRHTNTEAFF. Written as DNA, the CDR3 is TGTGCCAGCAGCCCACGACAACGCCATACGAACACTGAAGCTTTCTTT.

This clonotype was observed at least ten times. The chain carries TRBV7-2 and TRBJ2-1, with TRBD2 matching 7 bases. The CDR3 extends over 15 amino acids. Germline-derived CDR1 and CDR2 are SGHTA and FQGNSA. The junction had 1 base not matched to a gene; V was cut back by 1 base and J by 1 base. The CDR3 sequence: CASSLVGGSYNEQFF. The CDR3 DNA sequence: TGTGCCAGCAGCTTAGTCGGGGGGTCCTACAATGAGCAGTTCTTC.